Sequencing of this T cell receptor (beta chain) was carried out in a study of radiation and T cells in renal cell carcinoma. The table came from immunoSEQ multiplex PCR; TCRdb's copy has only in-frame clones and leaves some out. Of 150,000 to 200,000 clones listed, 88% are singletons. Trimming took 6 bases from V and 4 from J, leaving 9 bases between them. The CDR3 extends over 13 amino acids. Looked up from germline, CDR1 is MNHEY and CDR2 is SMNVEV (reference sequence). In the case of this clone: Its target is unknown.

Study results and limitations: Without pretreatment biopsies, baseline tumor clonotype presence was undetermined.

The time point: blood 4 weeks post-SBRT, at nephrectomy. The sample's treatment: 15 Gy SBRT to primary tumor, nephrectomy 4 weeks later. Clear cell pathology was present in this patient's renal cell carcinoma. The material was blood, obtained from a patient whose treatment included radiotherapy and nephrectomy. The chain is built from TRBV27 and TRBJ1-4; D not resolved. This sequence originates from a woman aged 45-59 years with renal cell carcinoma. The CDR3 loop is CASRSRHNEKLFF. CDR3 DNA: TGTGCCAGCAGAAGTCGACATAATGAAAAACTGTTTTTT.